Listed below are T cell receptor beta chains from one sample, sequenced in a study of blood T cell repertoires in COVID-19. Method: immunoSEQ multiplex PCR; TCRdb's copy keeps in-frame clones and lacks some. This table holds approximately 210,000 clones, roughly 94% found once. What was sequenced was peripheral blood. The origin of the receptors is a man between 25 and 39 years old with acute or convalescent COVID-19. CDR3s leave out the opening cysteine and the closing phenylalanine or tryptophan. The order of the fields is V gene, CDR3 protein.

>TRBV18
ASSPTRQETQY
>TRBV6-2/TRBV6-3
ASSSPTGRQF
>TRBV6-5
ASSRDFATNEKLF
>TRBV28
ASSFAGYGYT
>TRBV20-1
SASVTGENSPLH
>TRBV3-1/TRBV3-2
ASSQATRETQY
>TRBV28
ASSVGQGAHGYT
>TRBV28
ASSAGQGGNQPQH
>TRBV5-4
ASSPRGGNTEAF
>TRBV2
ASRSDSTLYGYT
>TRBV18
ASSLFPTGERHEQF
>TRBV5-1
ASSRTGSYEQY
>TRBV24-1
ATSDPQDYGYT
>TRBV6-5
ASIIGQVHGNTIY
>TRBV19
ASSSRIQGFGGPLH
>TRBV5-4
ASSLTGVTYEQY
>TRBV28
ASIRPRGNSPLH
>TRBV7-3
ASSLGRATDTQY
>TRBV11-3
ASSFSPRETQY
>TRBV7-6
ASSFGTSITDTQY
>TRBV28
ASRITGGGIRTEAF
>TRBV9
ASGTSVYNEQF
>TRBV4-1
ASSQAAQDTQY
>TRBV28
ASSFLRSGELF